What follows are 15 T cell receptor beta chains derived from one specimen sequenced in a study of OX40 agonist ivuxolimab in advanced cancers. Repertoires were generated with immunoSEQ multiplex PCR, while TCRdb's copy carries only in-frame clones and drops some. This sample has 60,000 to 75,000 clones, with approximately 81% found just once. Sequencing used CD4+ or CD8+ T cells sorted from blood, obtained in a trial of the OX40 agonist ivuxolimab. The receptors derive from an adult with an advanced solid tumor such as melanoma, head and neck, liver or kidney cancer.

The chain links TRBV14 to TRBJ2-1; 11 nucleotides line up with TRBD2. Germline assignment: CDR1 SGHDN and CDR2 FVKESK. The junction had 3 bases not matched to a gene; V was cut back by 0 bases and J by 5 bases. CDR3 length: 16 residues. CDR3 residues: CASSQDRLAGNNEQFF. CDR3 DNA: TGTGCCAGCAGCCAAGATAGACTAGCGGGAAACAATGAGCAGTTCTTC.

In nucleotides, the CDR3 is TGTGCCAGCAGCGTAGACGGGGGCGTCTCCTACGAGCAGTACTTC. It is translated as CASSVDGGVSYEQYF. J is TRBJ2-7 and V is TRBV9, with D tentatively TRBD1 or TRBD2 (6 bases each). Trimming stripped 0 bases from V and 0 bases from J, with 10 bases between. This CDR3 region has 15 residues. Per the germline V gene, CDR1 is SGDLS and CDR2 is YYNGEE.

The gene calls are TRBV7-9 and TRBJ2-4; D unresolved. V lost 3 bases and J 2 bases, leaving 20 bases between the germline ends. Germline CDR1 is SEHNR and CDR2 is FQNEAQ (reference sequence). This CDR3 is built from 18 residues. CDR3 residues: CASSLGWAAPFPKNIQYF. DNA of the CDR3: TGTGCCAGCAGCTTGGGGTGGGCGGCCCCCTTCCCCAAAAACATTCAGTACTTC.

This chain joins TRBV6-5 and TRBJ1-2; 8 positions match TRBD1. The CDR3 has 11 amino acids. CDR1 MNHEY and CDR2 SVGAGI come from the germline V gene. V shed 5 bases, J shed 8 bases, and the junction held 1 base outside the gene matches. The CDR3: CASSDRGGYTF. The CDR3 nucleotides are TGTGCCAGCAGTGACAGGGGCGGCTACACCTTC.

The rearrangement links TRBV7-9 to TRBJ2-1; 10 bases align to TRBD2. This CDR3 has 17 amino acids. Germline V gene data show CDR1 as SEHNR and CDR2 as FQNEAQ (reference sequence). The J segment lost 0 bases and the V segment lost 5 bases, leaving 7 bases of the junction unmatched. The CDR3 here is CASSPQSGRASYNEQFF. In nucleotides, the CDR3 is TGTGCCAGCAGCCCCCAAAGCGGGAGGGCCTCCTACAATGAGCAGTTCTTC.

The gene calls are TRBV4-2 and TRBJ2-1; either TRBD1 or TRBD2 may fit D (5 bases each). There are 12 residues in the CDR3. Trimming removed 2 bases at V and 13 bases at J, with 12 bases between. Germline CDR1 reads LGHNA; CDR2 reads YNFKEQ. CDR3 in amino acids: CASSQFQGPQFF. The CDR3 DNA reads as TGTGCCAGCAGCCAATTTCAGGGACCTCAGTTCTTC.

V is TRBV28 and J is TRBJ2-2; TRBD2 matches 7 bases. Unmatched junction bases numbered 8, after V lost 1 base and J lost 6 bases. The CDR3 runs 16 residues. The V gene's germline CDR1 is MDHEN and CDR2 SYDVKM. CDR3 region: CASSLSPGTISGELFF. CDR3 sequence (DNA): TGTGCCAGCAGTTTATCCCCCGGGACTATATCCGGGGAGCTGTTTTTT. The whole variable domain, filled in from reference TRBV28 and TRBJ2-2, reads DVKVTQSSRYLVKRTGEKVFLECVQDMDHENMFWYRQDPGLGLRLIYFSYDVKMKEKGDIPEGYSVSREKKERFSLILESASTNQTSMYLCASSLSPGTISGELFFGEGSRLTVL.

The chain recombines TRBV12-5 with TRBJ1-1, with 7 bases that match TRBD1. The CDR3 sequence is 15 residues long. Per the germline V gene, CDR1 is LGHNT and CDR2 is FRNRAP. V was pared by 3 bases and J by 4 bases, with 8 bases of the junction left unmatched. CDR3 protein: CASGLTTGVGTEAFF. The CDR3 DNA is TGTGCTAGTGGTTTAACCACAGGGGTGGGCACTGAAGCTTTCTTT.

This clone was found once. The chain combines TRBV7-2 with TRBJ1-1; D ambiguous. Trimming left V 5 bases short and J 2 bases short, with 6 bases between. Per the germline V gene, CDR1 is SGHTA and CDR2 is FQGNSA. The CDR3 consists of 12 residues. The CDR3 is CASSRANTEAFF. Written as DNA, the CDR3 is TGTGCCAGCAGCAGGGCTAACACTGAAGCTTTCTTT.

The rearrangement joins TRBV30 to TRBJ1-1; D might be TRBD1 (6 bases). The V end was cut by 4 bases, the J end by 5 bases, with 20 bases between. From germline, CDR1 is GTSNPN and CDR2 SVGIG (reference sequence). The CDR3 is 15 amino acids. The CDR3 is CAWKGRGYFLTEAFF. The CDR3 DNA sequence: TGTGCCTGGAAGGGCAGGGGATATTTTCTGACTGAAGCTTTCTTT.

This chain joins TRBV7-9 and TRBJ2-7, with no clear D. The length of the CDR3 is 12 residues. The V and J ends lost 5 bases and 7 bases respectively, with 12 bases between them. CDR1 SEHNR and CDR2 FQNEAQ come from the germline V gene (reference sequence). Here the CDR3 DNA reads TGTGCCAGCAGCCTCGACTCTTTTGAGCAGTACTTC. Encoded protein: CASSLDSFEQYF.

The sample holds a few counts of this clone. The chain combines TRBV5-4 with TRBJ1-1; D remains ambiguous. From germline, CDR1 is SGHNT and CDR2 YYREEE (reference sequence). CDR3 size: 15 residues. Trimming pared 0 bases from V and 2 bases from J, leaving 11 bases between. CDR3 protein: CASSLAGYLNTEAFF. The CDR3 bases are TGTGCCAGCAGCTTGGCAGGTTACCTAAACACTGAAGCTTTCTTT.

V gene TRBV4-1 combines with J gene TRBJ1-4, with 7 bases lining up with TRBD1. This CDR3 comprises 15 residues. Losses at the gene ends were 4 bases for V and 5 bases for J; bases not matched to a gene: 7. Germline V gene lookup returns CDR1 MGHRA and CDR2 YSYEKL. Here the CDR3 reads CASSPDREKNEKLFF. CDR3 in DNA: TGCGCCAGCAGCCCCGACAGGGAAAAAAATGAAAAACTGTTTTTT.

The chain recombines TRBV7-2 with TRBJ2-2; 8 nucleotides agree with TRBD2. V lost 8 bases, J lost 5 bases, and 10 bases stayed unmatched. This CDR3 is 15 amino acids long. From germline, CDR1 is SGHTA and CDR2 FQGNSA. CDR3 in amino acids: CASPLREGGTGELFF. Written as DNA, the CDR3 is TGTGCCAGCCCCTTACGGGAGGGCGGGACCGGGGAGCTGTTTTTT.

J is TRBJ2-1 and V is TRBV7-8; D might be TRBD1 or TRBD2, each matching 6 bases. The CDR3 totals 13 residues. Trimming pared 3 bases from V and 9 bases from J, leaving 12 bases between. The germline V gene encodes CDR1 SGHVS and CDR2 FQNEAQ. The CDR3 region has the DNA TGTGCCAGCAGCTTGGGCAAGGGGGGTGAGCAGTTCTTC. Translated: CASSLGKGGEQFF.